These 9 T cell receptor beta chains came from one sample sequenced in a study of Graves' ophthalmopathy and Graves' hyperthyroidism. CDR3 regions of TCR beta were amplified from RNA transcripts. Second-round multiplex PCR followed a first-round RT-PCR using HTBI primers. TCRdb independently ran MiXCR on the multiplex PCR reads; one entry per CDR3 protein. The sample contains over 450,000 distinct CDR3 sequences, approximately 15% of which appear only once. The specimen sequenced was blood. These receptors were obtained from a woman aged 25 to 39 with Graves' ophthalmopathy.

The chain is built from TRBV28 and TRBJ2-5; TRBD1 matches at 8 bases. CDR3 length: 17 residues. Germline V CDR1 and CDR2: MDHEN, SYDVKM. V trimming: 5 bases; J trimming: 0 bases; junction bases outside the gene matches: 11. The CDR3 DNA sequence: TGTGCCAGCAGTGGTGCCGGGACAGGAGACTACCAAGAGACCCAGTACTTC. Amino acids: CASSGAGTGDYQETQYF.

The table lists this clonotype with many counts. This chain uses TRBV20-1 with TRBJ2-7; D may be TRBD2 (5 bases). The V gene lost 3 bases and the J gene lost 3 bases, with 9 bases spanning the gap. This CDR3 has 12 residues. Germline V gene sequence: CDR1 DFQATT, CDR2 SNEGSKA (reference sequence). CDR3 residues: CSARSGYYEQYF. DNA for the CDR3: TGCAGTGCTAGGAGCGGCTACTACGAGCAGTACTTC.

This clonotype showed up many times. The chain links TRBV27 to TRBJ2-7, with TRBD1 identical over 7 bases. Germline CDR1 is MNHEY and CDR2 is SMNVEV (reference sequence). The CDR3 has 16 residues. Losses at the gene ends were 5 bases for V and 3 bases for J; bases not matched to a gene: 13. CDR3 protein: CASSPGTAGPRYEQYF. For the CDR3, the DNA is TGTGCCAGCAGTCCGGGGACAGCAGGTCCCCGCTACGAGCAGTACTTC.

To note about this clonotype: A clone one base away is much larger, so this may be a read error. This chain links TRBV6-5 with TRBJ2-7, with D perhaps matching TRBD2 (6 bases). Germline loops: CDR1 MNHEY, CDR2 SVGAGI. The CDR3 runs 14 residues. The CDR3 protein is CASSYSAGNYEQDF. In DNA, the CDR3 is TGTGCCAGCAGTTACTCGGCGGGGAACTACGAGCAGGACTTC.

This clonotype was picked up a small number of times. This could be a read error, since a much larger clone is one nucleotide away. This chain uses TRBV24-1 with TRBJ1-1, with D perhaps TRBD1 (6 bases). Germline V lookup: CDR1 KGHDR, CDR2 SFDVKD. The CDR3 length is 13 residues. The DNA of the CDR3 is TGTGCCACCAGTGGACAGGAGAACACTGAATCTTTCTTT. It specifies CATSGQENTESFF.

This clonotype was detected only a few times. V and J are TRBV20-1 and TRBJ2-5; 10 nucleotides match TRBD1. The CDR3 totals 16 residues. From germline, CDR1 is DFQATT and CDR2 SNEGSKA (reference sequence). Germline trimming cut 6 bases from V and 3 bases from J; bases unmatched to any gene: 13. The CDR3 DNA reads TGCAGTGCCACTCCCGGGACAGGGGTCTTCAAAGAGACCCAGTACTTC. Its translation: CSATPGTGVFKETQYF.

This clonotype was recorded at least ten times. The CDR3 DNA follows: TGTGCCAGCAGTTCGGGACGCACCTTCATGGTCAACGAGCAGTACTTC. This translates into CASSSGRTFMVNEQYF. The rearrangement joins TRBV28 to TRBJ2-7, with D perhaps given as TRBD1 or TRBD2 (5 bases each). Germline V CDR1 and CDR2: MDHEN, SYDVKM. V lost 4 bases and J 5 bases, leaving 21 bases between the germline ends. The CDR3 has 16 amino acids.

This clonotype was recorded many times. CDR3 in amino acids: CASSPQGASYEQYF. CDR3 nucleotide sequence: TGTGCCAGCAGCCCACAGGGGGCCTCCTACGAGCAGTACTTC. The J gene is TRBJ2-7, the V gene TRBV7-2; the match to TRBD1 covers 9 bases. The CDR3 has 14 residues. The germline gives CDR1 SGHTA, CDR2 FQGNSA. V dropped 5 bases and J dropped 0; count of bases not matched to a gene: 2.

Many counts were recorded for this clonotype. The chain combines TRBV28 with TRBJ1-1, with 7 positions matching TRBD1. Germline-derived CDR1 and CDR2 are MDHEN and SYDVKM. The CDR3 covers 16 residues. Trimming at V came to 3 bases and at J to 8 bases, leaving 15 bases not matched to a gene. CDR3 loop: CASSLYLRDSSQEAFF. The CDR3 region has the DNA TGTGCCAGCAGTTTGTATCTCCGGGACAGTTCTCAAGAAGCTTTCTTT.